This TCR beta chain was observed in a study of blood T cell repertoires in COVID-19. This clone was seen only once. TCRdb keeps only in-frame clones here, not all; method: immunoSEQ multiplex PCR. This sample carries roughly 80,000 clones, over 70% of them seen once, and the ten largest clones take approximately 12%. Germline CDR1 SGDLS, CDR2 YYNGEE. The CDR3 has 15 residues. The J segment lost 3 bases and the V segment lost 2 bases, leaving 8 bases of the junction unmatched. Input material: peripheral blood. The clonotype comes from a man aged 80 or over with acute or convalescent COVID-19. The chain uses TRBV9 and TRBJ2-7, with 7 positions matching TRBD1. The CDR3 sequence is CASSVDTGEGYEQYF. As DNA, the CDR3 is TGTGCCAGCAGCGTTGATACAGGGGAAGGCTACGAGCAGTACTTC.